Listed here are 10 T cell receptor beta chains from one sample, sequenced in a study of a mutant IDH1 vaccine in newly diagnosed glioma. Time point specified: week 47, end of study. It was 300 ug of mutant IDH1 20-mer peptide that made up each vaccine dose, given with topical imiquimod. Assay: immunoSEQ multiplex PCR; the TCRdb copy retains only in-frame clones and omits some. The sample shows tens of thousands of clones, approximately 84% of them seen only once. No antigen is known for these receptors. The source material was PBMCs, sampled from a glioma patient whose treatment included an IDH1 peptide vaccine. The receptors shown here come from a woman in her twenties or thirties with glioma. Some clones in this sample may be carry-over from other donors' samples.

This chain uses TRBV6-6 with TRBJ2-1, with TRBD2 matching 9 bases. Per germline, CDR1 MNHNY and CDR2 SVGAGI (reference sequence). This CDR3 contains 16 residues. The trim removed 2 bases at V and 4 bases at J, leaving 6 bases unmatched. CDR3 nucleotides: TGTGCCAGCAGTTACGGGGTAGCGGGGGTATACAATGAGCAGTTCTTC. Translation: CASSYGVAGVYNEQFF.

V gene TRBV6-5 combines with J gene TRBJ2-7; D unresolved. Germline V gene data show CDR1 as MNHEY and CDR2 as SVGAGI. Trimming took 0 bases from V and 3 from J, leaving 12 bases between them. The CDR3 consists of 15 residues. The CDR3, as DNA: TGTGCCAGCAGTTACTCTGAAGGACGGATCTACGAGCAGTACTTC. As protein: CASSYSEGRIYEQYF.

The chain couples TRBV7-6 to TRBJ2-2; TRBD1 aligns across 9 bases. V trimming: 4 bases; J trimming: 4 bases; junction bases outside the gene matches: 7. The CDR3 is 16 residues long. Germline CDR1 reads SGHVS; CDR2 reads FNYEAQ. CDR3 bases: TGTGCCAGCAGCTCTTACAGGGGGCCAAGCACCGGGGAGCTGTTTTTT. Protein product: CASSSYRGPSTGELFF. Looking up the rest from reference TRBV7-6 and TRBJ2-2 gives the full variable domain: GAGVSQSPRYKVTKRGQDVALRCDPISGHVSLYWYRQALGQGPEFLTYFNYEAQQDKSGLPNDRFSAERPEGSISTLTIQRTEQRDSAMYRCASSSYRGPSTGELFFGEGSRLTVL.

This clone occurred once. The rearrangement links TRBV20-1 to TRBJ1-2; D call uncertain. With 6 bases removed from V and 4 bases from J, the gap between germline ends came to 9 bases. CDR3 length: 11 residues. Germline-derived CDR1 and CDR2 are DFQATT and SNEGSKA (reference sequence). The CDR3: CSAPRGYGYTF. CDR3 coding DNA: TGCAGTGCCCCCAGAGGCTATGGCTACACCTTC.

The CDR3 nucleotides read TGTGCCAGTTCGGGTCCTTCCTACGAGCAGTACTTC. It translates to CASSGPSYEQYF. The rearrangement uses TRBV25-1 and TRBJ2-7; D call uncertain. Trimming left V 9 bases short and J 1 base short, with 10 bases between. From germline, CDR1 is MGHDK and CDR2 SYGVNS. The CDR3 is 12 amino acids.

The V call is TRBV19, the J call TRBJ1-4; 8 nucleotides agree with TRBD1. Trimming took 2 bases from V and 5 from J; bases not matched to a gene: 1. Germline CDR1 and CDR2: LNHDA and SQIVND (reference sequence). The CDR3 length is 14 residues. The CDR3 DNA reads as TGTGCCAGTAGTATAAGGGACAGGAATGAAAAACTGTTTTTT. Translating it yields CASSIRDRNEKLFF.

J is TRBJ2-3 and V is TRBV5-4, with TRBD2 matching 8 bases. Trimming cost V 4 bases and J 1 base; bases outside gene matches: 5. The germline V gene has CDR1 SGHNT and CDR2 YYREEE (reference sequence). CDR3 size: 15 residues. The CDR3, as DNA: TGTGCCAGCAGCCCTCTAGCGGGCGGCACAGATACGCAGTATTTT. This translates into CASSPLAGGTDTQYF.

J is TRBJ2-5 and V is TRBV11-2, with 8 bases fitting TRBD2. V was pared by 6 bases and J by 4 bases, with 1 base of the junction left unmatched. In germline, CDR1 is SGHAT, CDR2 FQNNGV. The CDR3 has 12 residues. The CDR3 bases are TGTGCCAGCAGTCGGGGGGGAGAGACCCAGTACTTC. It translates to CASSRGGETQYF.

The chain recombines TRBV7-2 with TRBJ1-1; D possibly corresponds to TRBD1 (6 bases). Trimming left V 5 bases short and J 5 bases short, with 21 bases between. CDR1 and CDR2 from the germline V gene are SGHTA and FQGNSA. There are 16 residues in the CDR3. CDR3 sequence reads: CASSQRGGNGQTEAFF. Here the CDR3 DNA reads TGTGCCAGCAGCCAAAGGGGGGGGAATGGTCAAACTGAAGCTTTCTTT.

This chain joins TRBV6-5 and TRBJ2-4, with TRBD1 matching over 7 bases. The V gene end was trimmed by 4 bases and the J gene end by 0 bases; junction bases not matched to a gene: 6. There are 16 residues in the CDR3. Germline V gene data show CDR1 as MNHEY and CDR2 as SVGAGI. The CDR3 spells CASSSTGATAKNIQYF. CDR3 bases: TGTGCCAGCAGTTCAACAGGGGCCACAGCCAAAAACATTCAGTACTTC.